This T cell receptor (beta chain) was observed in a study of molecular identifiers for immune sequencing clone quantification. Looking at the study overall: In replicates, the authors split RNA from about 20,000 or 100,000 naive CD8 cells five ways and sequenced four.

From the PCR reads, TCRdb called clonotypes with MiXCR, one entry per CDR3 protein. The data show 100,000 or so distinct CDR3 sequences, approximately 40% seen once. This clonotype was counted between two and nine times. The antigen is unknown. Study-wide results and limits: Same-barcode identical TCR molecules could make highly expanded clones look smaller than they are.

Germline lookup yields CDR1 MNHEY and CDR2 SVGEGT. V was clipped by 5 bases and J by 3 bases, with 13 bases between them. The CDR3 length is 14 residues. The naive CD8 libraries originated from between about 18,000 and 1,000,000 sorted cells and drew on 10%, 30% or 50% RNA. Based on a CD8+CD4-CCR7+CD45RA+ profile, naive CD8 T cells were sorted. The chain links TRBV6-2 or TRBV6-3 to TRBJ1-1; no clear D. The sequence came from a human donor in good health. Some libraries in this study had Jurkat cell RNA spiked in. Material: naive CD8+ T cells from blood, with Jurkat cell RNA spiked in. Indicated subset: FACS-sorted CD8+CD4-CCR7+CD45RA+ naive T cells. CDR3 in DNA: TGTGCCAGCAGTCAAACTACGGAGGACACTGAAGCTTTCTTT. This sequence encodes CASSQTTEDTEAFF.